Sequencing of this TCR beta chain was carried out in a study of blood T cell repertoires in COVID-19. V dropped 2 bases and J dropped 5; count of bases not matched to a gene: 16. Germline V lookup: CDR1 SGHDT, CDR2 YYEEEE. This CDR3 is built from 18 residues. Some clones are missing from TCRdb's copy, which holds only in-frame ones; the method was immunoSEQ multiplex PCR. The profile shows about 130,000 clones, roughly three quarters of them singletons. J is TRBJ2-7 and V is TRBV5-6; 10 bases match TRBD1. The sequenced material came from peripheral blood. The sequence was obtained from a man older than 75 with acute or convalescent COVID-19. The DNA of the CDR3 is TGTGCCAGCAGCTTCAGAATTTCACATGGGACAGGGGCGGACGAGCAGTACTTC. It codes for CASSFRISHGTGADEQYF.